This T cell receptor beta chain was observed in a study of blood T cell repertoires in COVID-19. Germline V gene sequence: CDR1 LNHDA, CDR2 SQIVND (reference sequence). The V end was cut by 5 bases, the J end by 7 bases, with 18 bases between. This CDR3 spans 15 amino acids. Using immunoSEQ multiplex PCR, the repertoire was profiled, and TCRdb retains in-frame clones only, with some absent. The table has 200,000 or so clones, about 90% seen once; the top ten hold 6.5% to 9.5%. In terms of age and location, participants ranged from roughly 18 to 95 years and lived in approximately 26 US areas. The receptor was isolated from a woman in her late teens or twenties who had recovered from COVID-19. The rearrangement links TRBV19 to TRBJ1-5; D is perhaps TRBD1 (5 bases). Sequencing was done on a sample of PBMCs or T cells enriched from blood (not recorded which). The CDR3 coding sequence is TGTGCCAGTAGTCCAGGGCGTTTGCCTTGGCAGCCCCAGCATTTT. Protein: CASSPGRLPWQPQHF.